The 10 T cell receptor beta chains below come from one sample, sequenced in a study of blood T cell repertoires in COVID-19. Assay: immunoSEQ multiplex PCR; the TCRdb copy retains only in-frame clones and omits some. The sample lists around 300,000 clones, roughly 80% seen once, with less than 4.5% in the top ten. Input material: peripheral blood. The source is a woman between 45 and 65 years old with active or convalescent COVID-19.

This chain connects TRBV5-4 to TRBJ1-2; TRBD1 might be the D (6 bases). The CDR3 runs 15 residues. Trimming cost V 0 bases and J 4 bases, with 13 bases left between them. The germline V gene encodes CDR1 SGHNT and CDR2 YYREEE (reference sequence). Written as DNA, the CDR3 is TGTGCCAGCAGCTTGGGGGACAAATTTACCTATGGCTACACCTTC. Its protein product is CASSLGDKFTYGYTF.

This clone was found a few times. The chain uses TRBV10-3 and TRBJ2-7; TRBD1 is a possible D gene (6 bases). The CDR3 is 14 residues long. V was trimmed by 6 bases and J by 1 base, leaving 13 bases between them. Germline CDR1 reads ENHRY; CDR2 reads SYGVKD. CDR3 sequence: CAISRGGRSYEQYF. Written as DNA, the CDR3 is TGTGCCATCAGCCGAGGGGGACGGTCCTACGAGCAGTACTTC.

V usage is TRBV19 and J usage is TRBJ2-5; maybe TRBD2 (6 bases). Germline CDR1 LNHDA, CDR2 SQIVND (reference sequence). This CDR3 has 15 amino acids. The germline V and J ends were trimmed by 1 base and 5 bases, with 14 bases remaining between them. The CDR3 here is CASSIATGAVETQYF. The CDR3 DNA follows: TGTGCCAGTAGTATAGCCACGGGAGCCGTGGAGACCCAGTACTTC.

The CDR3 region has the DNA TGTGCCAGCAGCGTGAACCTGGGGCAACACAATGAGCAGTTCTTC. Its translation is CASSVNLGQHNEQFF. The chain employs TRBV9 and TRBJ2-1, with a possible D match to TRBD1 (5 bases). V lost 2 bases and J 5 bases, leaving 14 bases between the germline ends. Germline V gene data show CDR1 as SGDLS and CDR2 as YYNGEE. This CDR3 region has 15 residues.

The V gene is TRBV10-1, the J gene TRBJ1-4; unclear D gene. The germline V gene has CDR1 WNHNN and CDR2 SYGVQD (reference sequence). The CDR3 is 14 amino acids. With 0 bases removed from V and 7 bases from J, the gap between germline ends came to 9 bases. The CDR3 DNA is TGCGCCAGCAGTGAGTCTGGGAGGGCTGAAAAACTGTTTTTT. It yields the protein CASSESGRAEKLFF.

The rearrangement links TRBV23-1 to TRBJ2-1; TRBD2 matches 13 bases. TRBV23-1 is labeled an ORF, and its function is uncertain. The CDR3 has 19 amino acids. With 0 bases clipped from V and 0 bases from J, the junction kept 5 bases outside the gene matches. The CDR3 bases are TGCGCCAGCAGTCAATCCGGGACTAGCGGGAAGAGCTCCTACAATGAGCAGTTCTTC. Its translation is CASSQSGTSGKSSYNEQFF.

The chain combines TRBV19 with TRBJ1-5; D not certain. The CDR3 is made up of 15 amino acids. Germline lookup yields CDR1 LNHDA and CDR2 SQIVND (reference sequence). V lost 1 base to trimming and J lost 9 bases, with 16 bases between them. The CDR3 here is CASSIAETLSSPQHF. The CDR3 coding sequence is TGTGCCAGTAGTATAGCGGAGACCCTCTCGTCGCCCCAGCATTTT.

The chain combines TRBV27 with TRBJ2-1; D gene uncertain. Germline values: CDR1 MNHEY, CDR2 SMNVEV (reference sequence). The length of the CDR3 is 14 residues. With 3 bases removed from V and 4 bases from J, the gap between germline ends came to 10 bases. The CDR3 nucleotides are TGTGCCAGCAGTTTGGAGCTGGGTTACAATGAGCAGTTCTTC. This gives the protein CASSLELGYNEQFF.

V is TRBV5-1 and J is TRBJ2-7; 9 positions agree with TRBD1. Germline values: CDR1 SGHRS, CDR2 YFSETQ. V shed 2 bases and J 7 bases; nucleotides not matched to a gene: 7. The length of the CDR3 is 14 residues. CDR3 sequence reads: CASSFRDRAVEQYF. As DNA, the CDR3 is TGCGCCAGCAGCTTCCGGGACAGGGCCGTGGAGCAGTACTTC.

The V gene is TRBV2, the J gene TRBJ2-5; 7 bases are a match to TRBD2. This CDR3 contains 13 residues. Germline lookup yields CDR1 SNHLY and CDR2 FYNNEI. J lost 5 bases, V lost 8 bases, and 8 bases had no gene match. CDR3 coding DNA: TGTGCCAGCGGGAGGGGCCTCCGGGAGACCCAGTACTTC. It codes for CASGRGLRETQYF.